This TCR beta chain was recovered during a study of OX40 agonist ivuxolimab in advanced cancers. Study conclusions and caveats: CD4+ T cells averaged fewer expanded clones than CD8+ T cells.

This clone was detected a few times. The antigen is unknown. Unmatched junction bases numbered 2, after V lost 1 base and J lost 6 bases. From germline, CDR1 is SGHAT and CDR2 FQDESV (reference sequence). This CDR3 is 13 amino acids long. Only in-frame clones appear in the TCRdb table, and some are missing; sequencing was by immunoSEQ multiplex PCR. The table shows about 46,000 clones, with roughly 88% occurring only once. Specimen: CD4+ or CD8+ T cells sorted from blood, collected in a trial of the OX40 agonist ivuxolimab. The chain is built from TRBV11-1 and TRBJ2-7; 8 bases are shared with TRBD2. The TCR sequence derives from an adult with an advanced solid tumor such as melanoma, head and neck, liver or kidney cancer. The chain's CDR3 is CASSLVGGAEQYF. In DNA, the CDR3 is TGTGCCAGCAGCTTAGTCGGGGGGGCCGAGCAGTACTTC.